A selection of T cell receptor beta chains follows, all from one sample in a study of T cell responses to AZD1222 COVID-19 vaccine. Sequencing used immunoSEQ multiplex PCR; TCRdb keeps in-frame clones, though not all of them. This sample has fewer than 110,000 clones, with 87% found just once. Source: peripheral blood, taken 28 days after the second AZD1222 dose. These receptors all stem from an adult who received the AZD1222 COVID-19 vaccine. The CDR3 runs from the conserved cysteine through the conserved F or W. Fields, in order: clone size, D gene, J gene, V gene, CDR3 protein, CDR3 DNA. The D gene is left open where the match is weak. Only some rows state a clone size, as once, few, many or a class for expanded clones.

clone size: few
D gene: .
J gene: TRBJ1-5
V gene: TRBV7-9
CDR3 protein: CASSSGINQPQHF
CDR3 DNA: TGTGCCAGCAGCTCCGGGATAAATCAGCCCCAGCATTTT

clone size: .
D gene: .
J gene: TRBJ1-2
V gene: TRBV6-5
CDR3 protein: CASSPGVNYGYTF
CDR3 DNA: TGTGCCAGCAGTCCAGGGGTTAACTATGGCTACACCTTC

clone size: .
D gene: .
J gene: TRBJ1-1
V gene: TRBV5-5
CDR3 protein: CASSHLQPGLAFF
CDR3 DNA: TGTGCCAGCAGCCATCTTCAGCCAGGGTTGGCTTTCTTT

clone size: .
D gene: .
J gene: TRBJ2-7
V gene: TRBV5-1
CDR3 protein: CASSFTSGSYEQYF
CDR3 DNA: TGCGCCAGCAGCTTTACATCCGGGTCGTACGAGCAGTACTTC

clone size: .
D gene: TRBD1
J gene: TRBJ2-1
V gene: TRBV10-2
CDR3 protein: CASSELTGLLDNEQFF
CDR3 DNA: TGCGCCAGCAGTGAATTGACAGGGTTATTGGATAATGAGCAGTTCTTC

clone size: few
D gene: .
J gene: TRBJ2-7
V gene: TRBV9
CDR3 protein: CASSGTSEQYF
CDR3 DNA: TGTGCCAGCAGCGGAACCTCCGAGCAGTACTTC

clone size: .
D gene: .
J gene: TRBJ2-2
V gene: TRBV7-3
CDR3 protein: CASSPGGAWTGELFF
CDR3 DNA: TGTGCCAGCAGCCCCGGTGGGGCTTGGACCGGGGAGCTGTTTTTT

clone size: .
D gene: .
J gene: TRBJ2-1
V gene: TRBV10-3
CDR3 protein: CAIGSSIIYEQFF
CDR3 DNA: TGTGCCATCGGGTCCTCTATCATCTATGAGCAGTTCTTC

clone size: .
D gene: .
J gene: TRBJ2-2
V gene: TRBV28
CDR3 protein: CASSPTPWGLSGELFF
CDR3 DNA: TGTGCCAGCAGCCCGACCCCTTGGGGGCTAAGCGGGGAGCTGTTTTTT

clone size: .
D gene: TRBD2
J gene: TRBJ2-7
V gene: TRBV7-2
CDR3 protein: CASSTLAGGPLYEQYF
CDR3 DNA: TGTGCCAGCAGCACACTAGCGGGAGGGCCTTTATACGAGCAGTACTTC

clone size: .
D gene: TRBD1
J gene: TRBJ2-4
V gene: TRBV5-6
CDR3 protein: CASSQGDIQYF
CDR3 DNA: TGTGCCAGCAGCCAGGGGGACATTCAGTACTTC

clone size: few
D gene: .
J gene: TRBJ1-5
V gene: TRBV7-2
CDR3 protein: CASSITRSNQPQHF
CDR3 DNA: TGTGCCAGCAGCATAACAAGGAGCAATCAGCCCCAGCATTTT

clone size: .
D gene: .
J gene: TRBJ2-7
V gene: TRBV5-4
CDR3 protein: CASSLSTVSSYEQYF
CDR3 DNA: TGTGCCAGCAGCTTGTCCACGGTCAGCTCCTACGAGCAGTACTTC

clone size: .
D gene: .
J gene: TRBJ2-2
V gene: TRBV29-1
CDR3 protein: CSVNPSLNTGELFF
CDR3 DNA: TGCAGCGTTAATCCCAGCCTGAACACCGGGGAGCTGTTTTTT

clone size: .
D gene: .
J gene: TRBJ1-2
V gene: TRBV19
CDR3 protein: CASSRVGVNYGYTF
CDR3 DNA: TGTGCCAGTAGTAGAGTTGGGGTCAACTATGGCTACACCTTC

clone size: .
D gene: .
J gene: TRBJ2-7
V gene: TRBV7-2
CDR3 protein: CASGNPTSSEQYF
CDR3 DNA: TGTGCCAGCGGGAATCCTACTAGTTCCGAGCAGTACTTC

clone size: .
D gene: .
J gene: TRBJ2-1
V gene: TRBV5-6
CDR3 protein: CASSLVVTSSYNEQFF
CDR3 DNA: TGTGCCAGCAGCTTGGTAGTCACGAGCTCCTACAATGAGCAGTTCTTC

clone size: .
D gene: .
J gene: TRBJ1-4
V gene: TRBV7-2
CDR3 protein: CASSLAPGGYEKLFF
CDR3 DNA: TGTGCCAGCAGCTTAGCCCCGGGGGGATATGAAAAACTGTTTTTT

clone size: .
D gene: .
J gene: TRBJ2-7
V gene: TRBV27
CDR3 protein: CASRRSADYEQYF
CDR3 DNA: TGTGCCAGCAGAAGGTCCGCGGATTACGAGCAGTACTTC

clone size: .
D gene: .
J gene: TRBJ1-4
V gene: TRBV3-1/TRBV3-2
CDR3 protein: CASSHRGTGHEKLFF
CDR3 DNA: TGTGCCAGCAGCCATCGCGGGACGGGGCATGAAAAACTGTTTTTT

clone size: .
D gene: .
J gene: TRBJ2-1
V gene: TRBV11-3
CDR3 protein: CASSSGTAAGNEQFF
CDR3 DNA: TGTGCCAGCAGCTCCGGGACGGCGGCGGGCAATGAGCAGTTCTTC

clone size: .
D gene: .
J gene: TRBJ1-4
V gene: TRBV15
CDR3 protein: CATSRPMGRITTNEKLFF
CDR3 DNA: TGTGCCACCAGCCGGCCGATGGGGCGGATAACAACTAATGAAAAACTGTTTTTT

clone size: .
D gene: .
J gene: TRBJ1-1
V gene: TRBV30
CDR3 protein: CAWSWDDAEAFF
CDR3 DNA: TGTGCCTGGAGTTGGGACGACGCTGAAGCTTTCTTT

clone size: .
D gene: TRBD1
J gene: TRBJ1-2
V gene: TRBV19
CDR3 protein: CATEPGTVTGYTF
CDR3 DNA: TGTGCCACCGAACCCGGGACAGTAACTGGCTACACCTTC

clone size: few
D gene: TRBD1
J gene: TRBJ2-7
V gene: TRBV28
CDR3 protein: CASSQYRGSSYEQYF
CDR3 DNA: TGTGCCAGCAGTCAGTACAGGGGTTCGTCCTACGAGCAGTACTTC

clone size: .
D gene: .
J gene: TRBJ1-5
V gene: TRBV19
CDR3 protein: CASSGDGPSWPQHF
CDR3 DNA: TGTGCCAGTAGTGGAGACGGCCCCAGTTGGCCCCAGCATTTT

clone size: .
D gene: TRBD1
J gene: TRBJ2-1
V gene: TRBV4-3
CDR3 protein: CASSRVTGGAYNEQFF
CDR3 DNA: TGCGCCAGCAGCCGGGTCACAGGGGGCGCCTACAATGAGCAGTTCTTC

clone size: .
D gene: TRBD2
J gene: TRBJ2-1
V gene: TRBV23-1
CDR3 protein: CASTRLAGGPDENEQFF
CDR3 DNA: TGCGCCAGCACCCGACTAGCGGGAGGGCCTGACGAAAATGAGCAGTTCTTC

clone size: .
D gene: TRBD2
J gene: TRBJ2-1
V gene: TRBV7-8
CDR3 protein: CASSSVGGGVEQFF
CDR3 DNA: TGTGCCAGCAGCTCCGTTGGGGGAGGGGTTGAGCAGTTCTTC

clone size: .
D gene: TRBD1
J gene: TRBJ2-1
V gene: TRBV4-2
CDR3 protein: CASSHSSSTGAEQFF
CDR3 DNA: TGTGCCAGCAGCCACTCATCCTCGACAGGGGCAGAGCAGTTCTTC

clone size: .
D gene: .
J gene: TRBJ1-5
V gene: TRBV4-1
CDR3 protein: CASSQGLDQPQHF
CDR3 DNA: TGCGCCAGCAGCCAGGGTCTGGATCAGCCCCAGCATTTT

clone size: .
D gene: .
J gene: TRBJ1-4
V gene: TRBV5-1
CDR3 protein: CASSPGSPLGEKLFF
CDR3 DNA: TGCGCCAGCAGCCCCGGATCCCCCCTTGGGGAAAAACTGTTTTTT

clone size: once
D gene: TRBD1
J gene: TRBJ2-1
V gene: TRBV5-6
CDR3 protein: CASSRDRDNEQFF
CDR3 DNA: TGTGCCAGCAGCCGGGACAGGGACAATGAGCAGTTCTTC

clone size: .
D gene: TRBD2
J gene: TRBJ2-1
V gene: TRBV10-3
CDR3 protein: CAIKQTSGSLFF
CDR3 DNA: TGTGCCATCAAACAGACTAGCGGGAGTTTGTTCTTC

clone size: once
D gene: .
J gene: TRBJ2-2
V gene: TRBV7-2
CDR3 protein: CASRLQNTGELFF
CDR3 DNA: TGTGCCAGCAGGCTACAGAACACCGGGGAGCTGTTTTTT

clone size: .
D gene: .
J gene: TRBJ1-4
V gene: TRBV27
CDR3 protein: CASRRQPTNEKLFF
CDR3 DNA: TGTGCCAGCAGGCGACAGCCAACTAATGAAAAACTGTTTTTT

clone size: .
D gene: .
J gene: TRBJ2-1
V gene: TRBV7-3
CDR3 protein: CASSHPAVLNEQFF
CDR3 DNA: TGTGCCAGCAGCCACCCAGCGGTTCTCAATGAGCAGTTCTTC

clone size: .
D gene: .
J gene: TRBJ2-2
V gene: TRBV19
CDR3 protein: CASSIYKGTTGELFF
CDR3 DNA: TGTGCCAGTAGTATCTACAAGGGGACCACCGGGGAGCTGTTTTTT

clone size: .
D gene: .
J gene: TRBJ1-5
V gene: TRBV2
CDR3 protein: CASSAGQINQPQHF
CDR3 DNA: TGTGCCAGCAGTGCTGGACAGATCAATCAGCCCCAGCATTTT

clone size: few
D gene: .
J gene: TRBJ2-7
V gene: TRBV27
CDR3 protein: CASSPSGFEQYF
CDR3 DNA: TGTGCCAGCAGTCCGTCAGGGTTCGAGCAGTACTTC

clone size: .
D gene: TRBD1
J gene: TRBJ2-2
V gene: TRBV28
CDR3 protein: CASWPGQHTGELFF
CDR3 DNA: TGTGCCAGCTGGCCGGGACAGCACACCGGGGAGCTGTTTTTT

clone size: once
D gene: TRBD1
J gene: TRBJ1-3
V gene: TRBV6-2/TRBV6-3
CDR3 protein: CASSYTTGGFGNTIYF
CDR3 DNA: TGTGCCAGCAGTTACACGACAGGGGGATTTGGAAACACCATATATTTT

clone size: few
D gene: TRBD1
J gene: TRBJ1-1
V gene: TRBV30
CDR3 protein: CAWSVQGAGAFF
CDR3 DNA: TGTGCCTGGAGTGTACAGGGGGCGGGAGCTTTCTTT

clone size: .
D gene: .
J gene: TRBJ1-1
V gene: TRBV6-6
CDR3 protein: CASSSADRKRGEAFF
CDR3 DNA: TGTGCCAGCAGCTCAGCCGACAGGAAAAGGGGTGAAGCTTTCTTT

clone size: .
D gene: TRBD1
J gene: TRBJ2-6
V gene: TRBV5-1
CDR3 protein: CASSPGGSGANVLTF
CDR3 DNA: TGCGCCAGCAGCCCAGGGGGCTCTGGGGCCAACGTCCTGACTTTC

clone size: .
D gene: TRBD1
J gene: TRBJ2-7
V gene: TRBV7-9
CDR3 protein: CASSLSGQGGDYEQYF
CDR3 DNA: TGTGCCAGCAGCTTATCGGGACAGGGGGGCGACTACGAGCAGTACTTC

clone size: .
D gene: TRBD2
J gene: TRBJ2-3
V gene: TRBV20-1
CDR3 protein: CSASGLAGGTDTQYF
CDR3 DNA: TGCAGTGCTAGTGGCCTAGCGGGGGGGACAGATACGCAGTATTTT

clone size: .
D gene: TRBD1
J gene: TRBJ2-7
V gene: TRBV4-1
CDR3 protein: CASSQVPTGLHEQYF
CDR3 DNA: TGCGCCAGCAGCCAAGTCCCGACAGGGTTACACGAGCAGTACTTC